This passage covers 17 T cell receptor beta chains from one sample sequenced in a study of shared clonotypes between healthy human individuals. Produced via immunoSEQ multiplex PCR; TCRdb's table is partial and in-frame only. The data contain roughly 2,300,000 clones, 85% to 95% of them seen just once; the ten biggest clones take up more than 0.35%. The specimen sequenced was naive CD4+ T cells from PBMCs. Subset given: CD45RA+ positively selected. Receptors originate from a young man in good health. Some clones in this sample may be carry-over from other donors' samples.

The chain carries TRBV4-1 and TRBJ1-6, with D possibly TRBD1 on 6 matching bases. The CDR3 covers 14 residues. Germline V gives CDR1 MGHRA, CDR2 YSYEKL. Between the trimmed V and J ends, which lost 1 base and 10 bases, there was a span of 11 bases. CDR3 in amino acids: CASSQVQGGSPLHF. CDR3 coding DNA: TGCGCCAGCAGCCAAGTACAGGGTGGGTCACCCCTCCACTTT.

The chain employs TRBV18 and TRBJ2-1, with D perhaps matching TRBD1 or TRBD2 (6 bases each). This CDR3 is built from 17 residues. In germline, CDR1 is KGHSH, CDR2 LQKENI. Deletions cut 0 bases from V and 10 bases from J, with 22 bases between. In DNA, the CDR3 is TGTGCCAGCTCACCACCGAATGGAGCCCGGGGGACATACGAGCAGTTCTTC. As protein: CASSPPNGARGTYEQFF.

This clone was recorded once. The chain uses TRBV9 and TRBJ1-3, with D uncertain. In germline, CDR1 is SGDLS, CDR2 YYNGEE. The CDR3 contains 17 residues. The V end was cut by 0 bases, the J end by 4 bases, with 17 bases between. This CDR3 reads CASSVDDRQAWGNTIYF. CDR3 in DNA: TGTGCCAGCAGCGTAGACGACCGCCAAGCTTGGGGAAACACCATATATTTT.

V is TRBV19 and J is TRBJ2-7; 9 nucleotides agree with TRBD1. Germline assignment: CDR1 LNHDA and CDR2 SQIVND (reference sequence). J lost 6 bases, V lost 6 bases, and 6 bases had no gene match. This CDR3 is 13 amino acids long. Written as DNA, the CDR3 is TGTGCCAGTAGCCCGGGACAGGGCGGCGAGCAGTACTTC. Its translation is CASSPGQGGEQYF.

The chain combines TRBV27 with TRBJ2-7; no reliable D call. This CDR3 has 16 residues. The V gene lost 1 base and the J gene lost 3 bases, with 16 bases spanning the gap. Germline V gene data show CDR1 as MNHEY and CDR2 as SMNVEV (reference sequence). The CDR3 is CASSLLDPLSGYEQYF. The CDR3 DNA sequence: TGTGCCAGCAGTTTATTGGATCCCCTCTCAGGCTACGAGCAGTACTTC.

This sequence joins TRBV19 and TRBJ2-1; D perhaps matches TRBD2 (5 bases). This CDR3 has 14 amino acids. V was shortened by 7 bases and J by 3 bases, with 13 bases between the two germline ends. Looked up from germline, CDR1 is LNHDA and CDR2 is SQIVND (reference sequence). CDR3 amino acids: CASTRTGSYNEQFF. Here the CDR3 DNA reads TGTGCCAGTACCCGGACGGGAAGCTACAATGAGCAGTTCTTC.

This sequence joins TRBV6-6 and TRBJ1-3, with D unresolved. The V end lost 4 bases, the J end lost 1 base, and 5 bases lay between the germline ends. Germline CDR1 reads MNHNY; CDR2 reads SVGAGI (reference sequence). This CDR3 has 13 residues. The CDR3, as DNA: TGTGCCAGCAGTTGGGGTTCTGGAAACACCATATATTTT. Its protein is CASSWGSGNTIYF.

This chain connects TRBV6-1 to TRBJ1-2; TRBD1 aligns across 11 bases. The J segment lost 3 bases and the V segment lost 6 bases, leaving 6 bases of the junction unmatched. This CDR3 spans 15 amino acids. Germline V gives CDR1 MNHNS, CDR2 SASEGT. CDR3 DNA sequence: TGTGCCAGCAGAGCCGGGACAGGGGGATACTATGGCTACACCTTC. Its protein product is CASRAGTGGYYGYTF.

The rearrangement uses TRBV28 and TRBJ1-3; maybe TRBD1 (5 bases). Germline assignment: CDR1 MDHEN and CDR2 SYDVKM. Trimming left V 7 bases short and J 0 bases short, with 10 bases between. The CDR3 runs 14 residues. CDR3 region: CASTRQFSGNTIYF. The CDR3, as DNA: TGTGCCAGCACCCGACAGTTCTCTGGAAACACCATATATTTT. Using reference TRBV28 and TRBJ1-3 for the parts outside the CDR3, the full variable domain is DVKVTQSSRYLVKRTGEKVFLECVQDMDHENMFWYRQDPGLGLRLIYFSYDVKMKEKGDIPEGYSVSREKKERFSLILESASTNQTSMYLCASTRQFSGNTIYFGEGSWLTVV.

The chain couples TRBV20-1 to TRBJ1-2; D is perhaps TRBD1 (6 bases). The CDR3 contains 11 residues. V was clipped by 6 bases and J by 8 bases, with 13 bases between them. Per germline, CDR1 DFQATT and CDR2 SNEGSKA (reference sequence). CDR3: CSARQGLGYTF. CDR3 in DNA: TGCAGTGCGCGGCAGGGGCTAGGCTACACCTTC.

The chain uses TRBV2 and TRBJ2-5; unclear D gene. This CDR3 comprises 13 residues. CDR1 and CDR2 (germline): SNHLY, FYNNEI. Trimming pared 6 bases from V and 5 bases from J, leaving 13 bases between. Written as DNA, the CDR3 is TGTGCCAGCAGGTATATAATCGGTGAGACCCAGTACTTC. Its translation: CASRYIIGETQYF. Looking up the rest from reference TRBV2 and TRBJ2-5 gives the full variable domain: EPEVTQTPSHQVTQMGQEVILRCVPISNHLYFYWYRQILGQKVEFLVSFYNNEISEKSEIFDDQFSVERPDGSNFTLKIRSTKLEDSAMYFCASRYIIGETQYFGPGTRLLVL.

The V call is TRBV5-6, the J call TRBJ2-1, with TRBD2 identical over 10 bases. J was trimmed by 13 bases and V by 0 bases; bases with no gene match: 7. Germline V gene sequence: CDR1 SGHDT, CDR2 YYEEEE. This CDR3 has 14 amino acids. The CDR3 DNA follows: TGTGCCAGCAGCTTGGGTTCTAGCGGGAGAGTCCAGTTCTTC. It translates to CASSLGSSGRVQFF.

For the CDR3, the DNA is TGTGCCAGCAGCCAATATGACAATTATGAGCAGTTCTTC. Protein: CASSQYDNYEQFF. The chain links TRBV6-4 to TRBJ2-1, with D unresolved. This CDR3 is built from 13 residues. The germline V gene encodes CDR1 MRHNA and CDR2 SNTAGT. Trimming took off 6 bases at V and 8 bases at J, with 14 bases between the two ends.

This chain uses TRBV5-1 with TRBJ1-1, with no clear D. CDR1 and CDR2 (germline): SGHRS, YFSETQ. This CDR3 comprises 13 residues. The V gene lost 4 bases and the J gene lost 1 base, with 8 bases spanning the gap. CDR3 region: CASSEQRNTEAFF. The CDR3 bases are TGCGCCAGCAGCGAACAGAGGAACACTGAAGCTTTCTTT.

The chain couples TRBV7-2 to TRBJ2-3, with TRBD2 as a possible D gene (6 bases). The CDR3 has 14 amino acids. Between the trimmed V and J ends, which lost 4 bases and 0 bases, there was a span of 8 bases. Looked up from germline, CDR1 is SGHTA and CDR2 is FQGNSA. CDR3 residues: CASSWGDSTDTQYF. The CDR3 coding sequence is TGTGCCAGCAGCTGGGGGGACAGCACAGATACGCAGTATTTT. Looking up the rest from reference TRBV7-2 and TRBJ2-3 gives the full variable domain: GAGVSQSPSNKVTEKGKDVELRCDPISGHTALYWYRQSLGQGLEFLIYFQGNSAPDKSGLPSDRFSAERTGGSVSTLTIQRTQQEDSAVYLCASSWGDSTDTQYFGPGTRLTVL.

The chain uses TRBV5-1 and TRBJ1-5; D gene unclear. The V and J ends lost 4 bases and 3 bases respectively, with 8 bases between them. This CDR3 has 13 residues. Germline V gives CDR1 SGHRS, CDR2 YFSETQ. The CDR3 DNA reads TGCGCCAGCAGCCCTGACACCAATCAGCCCCAGCATTTT. Its protein is CASSPDTNQPQHF.

This chain connects TRBV30 to TRBJ1-4; D unresolved. V was trimmed by 2 bases and J by 0 bases, leaving 10 bases between them. Germline CDR1 and CDR2: GTSNPN and SVGIG (reference sequence). The CDR3 contains 15 residues. The CDR3, as DNA: TGTGCCTGGAGTCCGGACCTTGCAACTAATGAAAAACTGTTTTTT. Protein product: CAWSPDLATNEKLFF.